This T cell receptor (beta chain) was found in a study of shared clonotypes between healthy human individuals. About this clone: The target antigen is unknown.

In the authors' workflow: Junction-only sequences without quality scores came from ImmunoSEQ, so filtering differed. Here immunoSEQ multiplex PCR was the method, and the copy in TCRdb shows in-frame clones only, minus some. V and J calls and clone size are given by that table; D and trimming were obtained from the DNA. The data contain roughly 450,000 clones, more than 65% of them singletons. CDR1 is SGHRS and CDR2 is YFSETQ in the germline V gene. CDR3 size: 14 residues. The ends were cut back, 0 bases at V and 8 bases at J, with 14 bases in the middle. Study-wide points: It was only blood that was sampled, and tissue repertoires likely differ.

The chain combines TRBV5-1 with TRBJ1-2; D not resolved. The sample consisted of PBMCs. This sequence was found in a woman between 40 and 55 years old in good health. Some clones in this sample may be carry-over from other donors' samples. DNA of the CDR3: TGCGCCAGCAGCTTGGAAGGCAGTGGAGGGGGCTACACCTTC. Amino acids: CASSLEGSGGGYTF.